The 11 T cell receptor beta chains presented below share a single source sample, sequenced in a study of blood T cell repertoires in COVID-19. The protocol was immunoSEQ multiplex PCR, while the TCRdb copy is restricted to in-frame clones and leaves out a portion. The sample has tens of thousands of clones, approximately 88% seen once; the top ten hold less than 45%. Input material: peripheral blood. The receptors originated from a human donor in a cohort sampled during active COVID-19.

This chain joins TRBV18 and TRBJ2-1; D is possibly TRBD2 (5 bases). From germline, CDR1 is KGHSH and CDR2 LQKENI. V was cut by 0 bases and J by 8 bases, with 14 bases left in between. This CDR3 has 15 amino acids. The CDR3 sequence: CASSPPLGAFDEQFF. CDR3 DNA: TGTGCCAGCTCACCACCGTTGGGAGCCTTCGATGAGCAGTTCTTC.

The genes are TRBV5-5 and TRBJ2-1; D remains ambiguous. The CDR3 extends over 12 amino acids. Trimming shortened V by 4 bases and J by 8 bases, and 10 bases separated the two germline ends. CDR1 is SGHKS, CDR2 YYEKEE, per germline (reference sequence). This CDR3 reads CASSPAEHEQFF. Here the CDR3 DNA reads TGTGCCAGCAGCCCTGCTGAGCATGAGCAGTTCTTC.

The V and J genes are TRBV18 and TRBJ2-7; D possibly corresponds to TRBD1 (5 bases). Germline V CDR1 and CDR2: KGHSH, LQKENI. The CDR3 loop spans 13 amino acids. V dropped 3 bases and J dropped 1 base, with 7 bases sitting between them. CDR3 loop: CASSPQGSYEQYF. The DNA of the CDR3 is TGTGCCAGCTCACCCCAGGGATCCTACGAGCAGTACTTC.

This clone was counted once. This rearrangement joins TRBV4-1 to TRBJ1-3; tentative D call: TRBD1 (6 bases). V lost 4 bases to trimming and J lost 4 bases, with 11 bases between them. The CDR3 runs to 14 residues. Germline V CDR1 and CDR2: MGHRA, YSYEKL. CDR3 residues: CASSPTGLGNTIYF. CDR3 in DNA: TGCGCCAGCAGCCCTACAGGGTTAGGAAACACCATATATTTT.

The CDR3 nucleotides read TGCGCCAGCAGCCAGGAACAGGGGTTCTACGAGCAGTACTTC. Protein sequence: CASSQEQGFYEQYF. The chain recombines TRBV4-3 with TRBJ2-7; 7 bases fit TRBD1. V shed 3 bases and J 3 bases; nucleotides not matched to a gene: 5. From germline, CDR1 is LGHNA and CDR2 YSLEER. The CDR3 contains 14 residues.

The chain has TRBV4-1 and TRBJ2-5, with 7 bases fitting TRBD2. J gave up 5 bases and V 3 bases, and 12 bases lay outside the gene matches. The CDR3 loop spans 16 amino acids. Germline V gene data show CDR1 as MGHRA and CDR2 as YSYEKL. Here the CDR3 reads CASSHFPTSSRETQYF. The CDR3 nucleotides are TGCGCCAGCAGCCATTTTCCGACTAGCAGCCGGGAGACCCAGTACTTC.

V gene TRBV6-6 combines with J gene TRBJ1-6, with D possibly being TRBD1 (5 bases). CDR1 and CDR2 (germline): MNHNY, SVGAGI (reference sequence). The CDR3 loop spans 16 amino acids. The CDR3 spells CATIKGPSTANSPLHF. DNA of the CDR3: TGTGCGACGATTAAGGGGCCCTCAACCGCTAATTCACCCCTCCACTTT.

This chain connects TRBV21-1 to TRBJ2-7; TRBD1, the table's D call, lacks a check against the DNA. TRBV21-1 counts as a pseudogene. CDR3 length: 14 amino acids. The CDR3 coding sequence is TGTGCCAGCAGCAACGACTCAGGGTGCCACGAGCAGTACTTC. Translated: CASSNDSGCHEQYF.

The chain has TRBV5-1 and TRBJ1-1; TRBD1 matches 7 bases. The germline V gene encodes CDR1 SGHRS and CDR2 YFSETQ. The CDR3 length is 15 residues. J gave up 0 bases and V 4 bases, and 6 bases lay outside the gene matches. The CDR3 bases are TGCGCCAGCAGCCCACCAGGGGGGATGAACACTGAAGCTTTCTTT. Encoded protein: CASSPPGGMNTEAFF.

This chain links TRBV5-6 with TRBJ2-3; 8 bases align to TRBD2. There are 15 residues in the CDR3. Germline V gives CDR1 SGHDT, CDR2 YYEEEE. Trimming took 4 bases from V and 4 from J; bases not matched to a gene: 8. The CDR3 spells CASSMRTSQADTQYF. The CDR3 DNA follows: TGTGCCAGCAGCATGCGGACTAGCCAGGCAGATACGCAGTATTTT.

This rearrangement joins TRBV21-1 to TRBJ2-2; the DNA was not used to check the table's D call, TRBD1. TRBV21-1 is a listed pseudogene. The CDR3 spans 17 residues. CDR3 in amino acids: CASSNRRTGANTGELFF. The CDR3 bases are TGTGCCAGCAGCAACCGCCGGACAGGGGCGAACACCGGGGAGCTGTTTTTT.